This is a list of T cell receptor beta chains from one sample in a study of cytotoxic CD8 clonotypes in ibrutinib-treated CLL. Data came from immunoSEQ multiplex PCR; TCRdb stores just in-frame clones and leaves some out. The table includes about 310,000 clones, approximately 80% detected once. The source was PBMCs, collected before ibrutinib treatment. Every receptor here comes from a human donor with chronic lymphocytic leukemia. CDR3s include the opening cysteine and the closing phenylalanine or tryptophan. The D gene is left open where the match is weak. Not all rows give a size; the values are once, few, many and, for expanded clones, a class.

CDR3 length	D gene	J gene	V gene	clone size	CDR3 DNA	CDR3 protein
15	NA	TRBJ1-1	TRBV27	NA	TGTGCCAGCGCCGGTTCAGGTTACATGAACACTGAAGCTTTCTTT	CASAGSGYMNTEAFF
14	NA	TRBJ2-3	TRBV9	few	TGTGCCAGCAGCCCCGGGATCCGCACAGATACGCAGTATTTT	CASSPGIRTDTQYF
14	NA	TRBJ2-7	TRBV5-6	NA	TGTGCCAGCAGCTTAATAGCGGTCTCTTACGAGCAGTACTTC	CASSLIAVSYEQYF
14	TRBD1	TRBJ1-1	TRBV19	NA	TGTGCCAGTAGTTCGACAGGGGAATTCTCTGAAGCTTTCTTT	CASSSTGEFSEAFF
18	TRBD2	TRBJ2-6	TRBV25-1	NA	TGTGCCAGCATCCCTAGCGGGGGGATTTTCTCTGGGGCCAACGTCCTGACTTTC	CASIPSGGIFSGANVLTF
17	NA	TRBJ1-2	TRBV27	NA	TGTGCCAGCAGCTGGGATCGCGACGTCGCCAGGACCTATGGCTACACCTTC	CASSWDRDVARTYGYTF
17	NA	TRBJ2-6	TRBV4-1	NA	TGCGCCAGCAGCCAAGATACCCGGGTAGCTGGGGCCAACGTCCTGACTTTC	CASSQDTRVAGANVLTF
19	TRBD2	TRBJ2-1	TRBV7-9	NA	TGTGCCAGCAGCTTATCTCTTCTCGGTCTAGCGGGAGGGTACAATGAGCAGTTCTTC	CASSLSLLGLAGGYNEQFF
15	NA	TRBJ1-1	TRBV5-1	NA	TGCGCCAGCAGCTCTCAGGGGATTTATCACACTGAAGCTTTCTTT	CASSSQGIYHTEAFF
17	NA	TRBJ2-7	TRBV11-2	NA	TGTGCCAGCAGCTTAGACCACCTCGGTCAAAAAGCCTACGAGCAGTACTTC	CASSLDHLGQKAYEQYF
14	TRBD2	TRBJ2-5	TRBV16	once	TGTGCCAGCAGCCAATCGGTCGGGGGGAAGACCCAGTACTTC	CASSQSVGGKTQYF
13	NA	TRBJ1-2	TRBV30	NA	TGTGCCTCAGACACTGGGGACATCTATGGCTACACCTTC	CASDTGDIYGYTF
15	NA	TRBJ2-7	TRBV5-6	NA	TGTGCCAGCAGGGCAGGGATAAGCCTTGCCTACGAGCAGTACTTC	CASRAGISLAYEQYF
11	NA	TRBJ2-2	TRBV30	NA	TGTGCCTGGAAACATACCGGGGAGCTGTTTTTT	CAWKHTGELFF
15	NA	TRBJ2-1	TRBV9	NA	TGTGCCAGCAGCGTAGCTGGACAATCCTACAATGAGCAGTTCTTC	CASSVAGQSYNEQFF
15	TRBD1	TRBJ1-5	TRBV6-1	NA	TGTGCCAGCAGTCCCCCGGGACAGGGGATGAAGCCCCAGCATTTT	CASSPPGQGMKPQHF
18	NA	TRBJ1-5	TRBV19	once	TGTGCCAGTAGCCACGGGTCCGCGGGCGGAGGGGGGTATAAGCCCCAGCATTTT	CASSHGSAGGGGYKPQHF
15	NA	TRBJ1-4	TRBV5-1	few	TGCGCCAGCAGCTCTGACAGGAGTGGGAATGAAAAACTGTTTTTT	CASSSDRSGNEKLFF
13	NA	TRBJ1-5	TRBV7-3	few	TGTGCCAGCAGCCCGGGGGTCAATCAGCCCCAGCATTTT	CASSPGVNQPQHF
15	TRBD2	TRBJ2-7	TRBV2	NA	TGTGCCAGCAGTGCTTCTAGCGGGAGACCCTACGAGCAGTACTTC	CASSASSGRPYEQYF
14	NA	TRBJ2-7	TRBV7-9	NA	TGTGCCAGCAGCTTAGCAGGGCTAGACGACGAGCAGTACTTC	CASSLAGLDDEQYF
14	NA	TRBJ2-7	TRBV10-2	NA	TGCGCCAGCAGTTGGGCTAGCAGGGCCGACGAGCAGTACTTC	CASSWASRADEQYF
15	NA	TRBJ1-1	TRBV5-1	NA	TGCGCCAGCAGCCTGGGCGCTAACGAACGAACTGAAGCTTTCTTT	CASSLGANERTEAFF
17	NA	TRBJ2-7	TRBV28	NA	TGTGCCAGCAGTCCACCTTTTGGTCAGGGGAGGAGGGACGAGCAGTACTTC	CASSPPFGQGRRDEQYF